Given below is one T cell receptor (beta chain) in context. Antigen: not known. This record comes from a study of cytomegalovirus exposure and HLA in healthy donors. Whole-study findings and limits: Later work found most CMV-associated TCR beta chains apparently HLA-restricted. For most TCR beta V segments, an earlier analysis put the productive rate at about 87% or about 30% of the time.

Use of 60 Vbeta and 13 Jbeta primers characterized the PCR. Only in-frame clones appear in the TCRdb table, and some are missing; sequencing was by immunoSEQ multiplex PCR. The data show about 180,000 clones, just over 75% seen once. V lost 3 bases and J 1 base, leaving 13 bases between the germline ends. The CDR3 runs 15 residues. Germline assignment: CDR1 SGHRS and CDR2 YFSETQ. This chain joins TRBV5-1 and TRBJ1-1; D perhaps matches TRBD1 (5 bases). This receptor was taken from a man between 18 and 35 years old in good health and CMV-seronegative. The sequencing input was PBMCs. The CDR3 DNA reads TGCGCCAGCAGCTGGGGACTCTCGGGGAACACTGAAGCTTTCTTT. Its translation: CASSWGLSGNTEAFF.